This TCR beta chain was sequenced in a study of PD-1 blockade in mismatch repair-deficient tumors. Study overall: Patients had about a dozen mismatch repair-deficient cancer types, all previously treated and progressing.

PCR or immunohistochemistry showed mismatch repair deficiency in every enrolled patient. A few pembrolizumab responders had their TCRs sequenced. Repertoires were generated with immunoSEQ multiplex PCR, while TCRdb's copy carries only in-frame clones and drops some. The sample carries 95,000 to 150,000 clones, about 88% recorded once. The CDR3 sequence is 13 residues long. Trimming pared 1 base from V and 6 bases from J, leaving 7 bases between. Germline V gene sequence: CDR1 SGHTA, CDR2 FQGNSA. The sample was peripheral blood, taken 44 weeks after starting pembrolizumab. The receptor's source is an adult with mismatch repair-deficient cancer. V usage is TRBV7-2 and J usage is TRBJ2-1, with D uncertain. CDR3 sequence: CASSLEVRNEQFF. CDR3 nucleotides: TGTGCCAGCAGCTTAGAGGTTCGCAATGAGCAGTTCTTC.